This T cell receptor beta chain is from a study of CD8+CD57+ T cells in acquired aplastic anemia. About the study: DNA recovered from sorted CD4+ and CD8+ cells had a mean of approximately 3.4 ug.

Regarding the study as a whole: The study found no significant CD8+ Simpson's diversity difference between patients and controls. Overlapping CD8+ CDR3 repertoires of patients and controls contained some 27 shared sequences.

The CDR3 has 14 amino acids. The germline V gene encodes CDR1 ENHRY and CDR2 SYGVKD. The use of genomic DNA as template underpinned the TCR beta VDJ and CDR3 profiling. TCRdb ran MiXCR on the reads and lists one entry per CDR3 protein. The sample shows just over 450,000 distinct CDR3 sequences, over 25% of them seen only once. In the case of this clonotype: Antigen specificity is unknown. The junction departs from the called germline gene at one end, perhaps through a read error.

Individuals selected for sequencing had exhibited CD8+CD57+ cell expansion on flow cytometry. Patient blood was sampled before any therapy had been received. Material: sorted CD4+, CD8+, or CD8+CD57+ T cells (not recorded which) from PBMCs. The TCR was taken from a human donor with aplastic anemia. This chain links TRBV10-3 with TRBJ1-1, with 7 bases matching TRBD1. CDR3 nucleotide sequence: TGTGCCAGCAGTTACGGGACAGCCCTCACTGAAGCTTTCTTT. It specifies CASSYGTALTEAFF.